Sequencing of this TCR beta chain was carried out in a study of blood T cell repertoires in COVID-19. Study-level information: Some COVID-19 samples were acute and others convalescent; all came from the United States, Italy and Spain. The cDNA or gDNA used as material had been derived from T cells, B-cell-depleted T cells, or PBMCs.

The Seattle patients joined while their infection was active and were tracked longitudinally afterward. Study processing details: By means of reference gene primer amplification, nucleated cell counts were estimated. Assay used: immunoSEQ multiplex PCR; TCRdb lists only in-frame clones, some missing. That table gives V, J and clone size, and the DNA gave D and trimming. The sample carries 250,000 to 350,000 clones, roughly 90% recorded once. Trimming stripped 4 bases from V and 6 bases from J, with 7 bases between. This CDR3 region has 11 residues. The V gene's germline CDR1 is GTSNPN and CDR2 SVGIG (reference sequence).

This TCR derives from a woman aged 25 to 39 with COVID-19, enrolled during active disease. The sample consisted of peripheral blood. This chain joins TRBV30 and TRBJ2-1; no clear D gene. CDR3 in DNA: TGTGCCTGGACCCCCCGCAATGAGCAGTTCTTC. This gives the protein CAWTPRNEQFF. Full variable domain (missing parts from reference TRBV30 and TRBJ2-1): SQTIHQWPATLVQPVGSPLSLECTVEGTSNPNLYWYRQAAGRGLQLLFYSVGIGQISSEVPQNLSASRPQDRQFILSSKKLLLSDSGFYLCAWTPRNEQFFGPGTRLTVL.